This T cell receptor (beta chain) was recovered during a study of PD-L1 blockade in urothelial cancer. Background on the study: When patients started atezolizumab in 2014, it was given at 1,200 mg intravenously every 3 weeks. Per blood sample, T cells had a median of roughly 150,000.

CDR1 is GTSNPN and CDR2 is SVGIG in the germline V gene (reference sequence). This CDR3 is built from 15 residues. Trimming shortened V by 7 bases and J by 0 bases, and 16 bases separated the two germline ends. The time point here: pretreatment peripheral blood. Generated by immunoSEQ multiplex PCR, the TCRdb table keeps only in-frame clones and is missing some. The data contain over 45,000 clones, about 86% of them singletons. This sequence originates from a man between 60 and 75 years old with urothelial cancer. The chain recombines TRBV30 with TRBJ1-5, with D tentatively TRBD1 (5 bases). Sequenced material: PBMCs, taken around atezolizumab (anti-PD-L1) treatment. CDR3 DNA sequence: TGTGCCTCTTCTAGACAGCGTGATAGCAATCAGCCCCAGCATTTT. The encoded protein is CASSRQRDSNQPQHF.